This TCR beta chain was recorded in a study of T cells in Graves' hyperthyroidism and ophthalmopathy. The investigators amplified TCR beta CDR3 regions from RNA transcripts. The TCR CDR3 first-round RT-PCR relied on the HTBI primer set. Using its own MiXCR run on the multiplex PCR reads, TCRdb lists one record per CDR3 protein. The sample has about half a million distinct CDR3 sequences, roughly 21% seen once. This CDR3 is built from 16 residues. With 0 bases clipped from V and 3 bases from J, the junction kept 7 bases outside the gene matches. The germline V gene has CDR1 MNHNS and CDR2 SASEGT. The chain recombines TRBV6-1 with TRBJ1-2; 7 bases are shared with TRBD1. Material: blood. This TCR was sampled from a man aged 35-49 years with Graves' ophthalmopathy. CDR3 nucleotide sequence: TGTGCCAGCAGTGAAGCGGGGACAGTGCTTTACTATGGCTACACCTTC. Encoded protein: CASSEAGTVLYYGYTF.